These 10 T cell receptor beta chains came from one sample sequenced in a study of blood T cell repertoires in COVID-19. Using immunoSEQ multiplex PCR, the repertoire was profiled, and TCRdb retains in-frame clones only, with some absent. The table has 350,000 to 450,000 clones, 80% to 90% seen once. The sequenced sample consisted of peripheral blood. The receptors stem from a woman between 55 and 75 years old with COVID-19, enrolled during active disease.

The chain couples TRBV4-2 to TRBJ2-1; 11 bases are shared with TRBD2. This CDR3 region has 16 residues. CDR1 is LGHNA, CDR2 YNFKEQ, per germline. Germline trimming cut 4 bases from V and 2 bases from J; bases unmatched to any gene: 4. The CDR3: CASSLRLAGPYNEQFF. CDR3 nucleotide sequence: TGTGCCAGCAGCCTAAGACTAGCGGGGCCCTACAATGAGCAGTTCTTC.

This clone was recorded a few times. This chain uses TRBV5-6 with TRBJ1-2; possible D gene TRBD1, 5 bases. The CDR3 is made up of 14 amino acids. The V gene lost 4 bases and the J gene lost 8 bases, with 18 bases spanning the gap. Germline CDR1 reads SGHDT; CDR2 reads YYEEEE. In nucleotides, the CDR3 is TGTGCCAGCAGCCCGCCAGGACAACCGGGCGGCTACACCTTC. Amino acid sequence: CASSPPGQPGGYTF.

The chain has TRBV5-1 and TRBJ1-5; 8 nucleotides match TRBD1. There are 13 residues in the CDR3. The germline V gene encodes CDR1 SGHRS and CDR2 YFSETQ. Trimming removed 3 bases from V and 5 bases from J; junction bases left unmatched: 1. The CDR3 region has the DNA TGCGCCAGCAGCTGGGGACAGGATCAGCCCCAGCATTTT. Encoded protein: CASSWGQDQPQHF.

This clone was seen only once. This sequence joins TRBV5-1 and TRBJ2-7; 7 nucleotides align to TRBD2. Losses at the gene ends were 0 bases for V and 2 bases for J; bases not matched to a gene: 2. Germline-derived CDR1 and CDR2 are SGHRS and YFSETQ. The CDR3 sequence is 14 residues long. Here the CDR3 reads CASSLGTRTYEQYF. CDR3 DNA: TGCGCCAGCAGCTTGGGGACTAGGACCTACGAGCAGTACTTC.

V usage is TRBV18 and J usage is TRBJ1-3; 10 nucleotides line up with TRBD1. The CDR3 loop spans 15 amino acids. V trimming: 8 bases; J trimming: 4 bases; junction bases outside the gene matches: 8. Germline-derived CDR1 and CDR2 are KGHSH and LQKENI. The CDR3 sequence: CASATGTGDGNTIYF. The DNA of the CDR3 is TGTGCCAGCGCTACCGGGACAGGGGACGGAAACACCATATATTTT. The full variable domain, with the rest looked up from reference TRBV18 and TRBJ1-3, is NAGVMQNPRHLVRRRGQEARLRCSPMKGHSHVYWYRQLPEEGLKFMVYLQKENIIDESGMPKERFSAEFPKEGPSILRIQQVVRGDSAAYFCASATGTGDGNTIYFGEGSWLTVV.

V and J are TRBV7-7 and TRBJ2-2; D might be TRBD1 (5 bases). The germline CDR1 and CDR2 sequences are SSHAT and FNYEAQ (reference sequence). Deletions cut 4 bases from V and 4 bases from J, with 10 bases between. The length of the CDR3 is 14 residues. The CDR3, as DNA: TGTGCCAGCAGCTCGGCAGGGTTCACCGGGGAGCTGTTTTTT. Its protein product is CASSSAGFTGELFF.

The V call is TRBV11-3, the J call TRBJ2-1; 7 nucleotides match TRBD2. Germline loops: CDR1 SGHNT, CDR2 YENEEA. V lost 5 bases, J lost 5 bases, and 9 bases stayed unmatched. CDR3 length: 15 residues. Written as DNA, the CDR3 is TGTGCCAGCAGCGGCCGAGCGGGGCCTAACAATGAGCAGTTCTTC. Residues: CASSGRAGPNNEQFF.

This chain joins TRBV18 and TRBJ2-2; possibly TRBD2 for D (5 bases). The ends were cut back, 1 base at V and 1 base at J, with 7 bases in the middle. CDR3 length: 15 amino acids. Germline V gene lookup returns CDR1 KGHSH and CDR2 LQKENI. The CDR3 protein is CASSPRGENTGELFF. CDR3 in DNA: TGTGCCAGCTCACCACGGGGAGAGAACACCGGGGAGCTGTTTTTT. The full variable domain, completed using reference TRBV18 and TRBJ2-2, is NAGVMQNPRHLVRRRGQEARLRCSPMKGHSHVYWYRQLPEEGLKFMVYLQKENIIDESGMPKERFSAEFPKEGPSILRIQQVVRGDSAAYFCASSPRGENTGELFFGEGSRLTVL.

The chain employs TRBV13 and TRBJ2-7; D uncertain. This CDR3 is 13 amino acids long. Germline lookup yields CDR1 PRHDT and CDR2 FYEKMQ (reference sequence). Trimming pared 3 bases from V and 6 bases from J, leaving 12 bases between. DNA for the CDR3: TGTGCCAGCAGCTTCGGAGATTCCGGCGAGCAGTACTTC. Protein sequence: CASSFGDSGEQYF.

The chain uses TRBV9 and TRBJ2-1; 10 positions agree with TRBD2. Germline V gene lookup returns CDR1 SGDLS and CDR2 YYNGEE. Trimming at V came to 0 bases and at J to 9 bases, leaving 6 bases not matched to a gene. The CDR3 totals 15 residues. The CDR3 here is CASSVGIAGGGEQFF. The CDR3 coding sequence is TGTGCCAGCAGCGTAGGAATAGCGGGGGGCGGTGAGCAGTTCTTC.